Listed here is a single T cell receptor beta chain. Its specificity is unknown. Assays captured around 92,000 TCR templates per sample. Using immunoSEQ multiplex PCR, the repertoire was profiled, and TCRdb retains in-frame clones only, with some absent. The sample holds fewer than 120,000 clones; around nine tenths are singletons and the top ten take 1% to 1.5%. This specimen comes from a study of siplizumab effects on memory and regulatory T cells. Study-wide results and caveats: It was not possible to assign a naive or memory phenotype to roughly 75-97% of proliferating CD4+ or CD8+ clones. Siplizumab caused a significant drop in alloreactive sequences traceable to unstimulated CD4+ memory cells. It seemed that naive T cells were more diverse than memory cells and were major contributors to the alloresponse.

The germline V gene encodes CDR1 MRHNA and CDR2 SNTAGT. CDR3 length equals 16 residues. The V segment lost 5 bases and the J segment 3 bases; nucleotides outside the gene matches: 9. The chain employs TRBV6-4 and TRBJ2-3; 9 nucleotides align to TRBD2. Sequencing was done on a sample of CD4+ T cells sorted from blood. The sequence came from a human donor in good health. The CDR3: CASSLDAGGPTDTQYF. CDR3 in DNA: TGTGCCAGCAGTTTGGACGCGGGAGGGCCAACAGATACGCAGTATTTT.